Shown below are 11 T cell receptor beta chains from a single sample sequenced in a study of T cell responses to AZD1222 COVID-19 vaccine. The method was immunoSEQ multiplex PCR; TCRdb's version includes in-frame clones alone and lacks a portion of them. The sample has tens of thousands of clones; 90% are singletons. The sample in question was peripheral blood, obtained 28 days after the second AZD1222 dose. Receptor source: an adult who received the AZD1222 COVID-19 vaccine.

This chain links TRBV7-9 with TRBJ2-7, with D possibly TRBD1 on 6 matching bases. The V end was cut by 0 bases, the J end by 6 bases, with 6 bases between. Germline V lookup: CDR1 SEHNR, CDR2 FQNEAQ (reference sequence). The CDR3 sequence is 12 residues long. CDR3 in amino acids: CASSLAGAEQYF. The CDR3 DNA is TGTGCCAGCAGCTTAGCGGGGGCCGAGCAGTACTTC.

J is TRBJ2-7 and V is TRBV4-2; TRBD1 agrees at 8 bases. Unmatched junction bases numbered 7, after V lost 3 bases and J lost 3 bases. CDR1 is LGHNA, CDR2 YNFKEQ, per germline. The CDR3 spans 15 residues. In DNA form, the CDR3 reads TGTGCCAGCAGCCAGGCGACCGGGACAGGCTACGAGCAGTACTTC. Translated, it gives CASSQATGTGYEQYF.

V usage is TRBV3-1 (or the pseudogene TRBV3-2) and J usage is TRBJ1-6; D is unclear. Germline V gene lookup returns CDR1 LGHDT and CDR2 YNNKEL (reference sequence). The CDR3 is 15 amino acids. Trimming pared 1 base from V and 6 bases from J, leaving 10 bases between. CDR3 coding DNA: TGTGCCAGCAGCCAAGTCGCAGGATTTAATTCACCCCTCCACTTT. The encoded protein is CASSQVAGFNSPLHF.

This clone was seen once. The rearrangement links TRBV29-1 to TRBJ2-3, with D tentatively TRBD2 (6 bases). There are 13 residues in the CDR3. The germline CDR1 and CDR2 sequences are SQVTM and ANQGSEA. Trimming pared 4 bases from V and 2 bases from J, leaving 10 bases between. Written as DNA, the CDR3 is TGCAGCGTTGGGGGGGACCCCACAGATACGCAGTATTTT. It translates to CSVGGDPTDTQYF.

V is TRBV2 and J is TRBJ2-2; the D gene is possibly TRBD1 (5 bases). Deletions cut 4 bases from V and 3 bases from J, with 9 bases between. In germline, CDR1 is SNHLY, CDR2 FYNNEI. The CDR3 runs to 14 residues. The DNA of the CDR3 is TGTGCCAGCAGTGTAGGGGCCGACACCGGGGAGCTGTTTTTT. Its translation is CASSVGADTGELFF.

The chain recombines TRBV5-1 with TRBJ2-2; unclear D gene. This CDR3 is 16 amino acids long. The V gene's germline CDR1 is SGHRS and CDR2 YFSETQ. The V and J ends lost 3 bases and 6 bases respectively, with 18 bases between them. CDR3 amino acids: CASSSEPARRAGELFF. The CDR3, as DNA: TGCGCCAGCAGCTCAGAACCGGCCAGAAGGGCCGGGGAGCTGTTTTTT.

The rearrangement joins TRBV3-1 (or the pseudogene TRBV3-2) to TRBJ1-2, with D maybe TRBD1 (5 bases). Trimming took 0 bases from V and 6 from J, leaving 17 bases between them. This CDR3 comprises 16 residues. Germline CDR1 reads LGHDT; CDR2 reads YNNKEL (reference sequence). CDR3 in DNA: TGTGCCAGCAGCCAAGATTGGGGGAATCAGGCGGATGGCTACACCTTC. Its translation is CASSQDWGNQADGYTF.

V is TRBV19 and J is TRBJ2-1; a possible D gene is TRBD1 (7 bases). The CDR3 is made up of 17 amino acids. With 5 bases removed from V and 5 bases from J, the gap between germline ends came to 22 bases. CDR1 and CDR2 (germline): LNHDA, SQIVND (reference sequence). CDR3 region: CASSLTTGRISHNEQFF. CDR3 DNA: TGTGCCAGTAGTTTGACGACAGGGAGGATATCCCACAATGAGCAGTTCTTC.

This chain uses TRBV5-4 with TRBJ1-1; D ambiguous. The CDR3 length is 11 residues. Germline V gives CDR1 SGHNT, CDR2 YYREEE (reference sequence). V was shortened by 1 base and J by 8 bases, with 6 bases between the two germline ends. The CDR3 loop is CASSLNKEAFF. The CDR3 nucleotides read TGTGCCAGCAGCTTGAACAAGGAAGCTTTCTTT.

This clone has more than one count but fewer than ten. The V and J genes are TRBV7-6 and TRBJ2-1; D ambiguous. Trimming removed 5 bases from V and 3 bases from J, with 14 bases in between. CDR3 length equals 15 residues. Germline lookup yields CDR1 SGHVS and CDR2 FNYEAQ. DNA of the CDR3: TGTGCCAGCAGCCATCCTGGAAGGGTCTACAATGAGCAGTTCTTC. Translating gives CASSHPGRVYNEQFF.

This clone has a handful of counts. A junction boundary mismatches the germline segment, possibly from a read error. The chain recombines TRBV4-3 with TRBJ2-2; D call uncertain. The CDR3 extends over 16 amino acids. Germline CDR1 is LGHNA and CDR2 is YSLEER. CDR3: CASSQGKGSKTGELFF. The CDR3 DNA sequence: TGCGCCAGCAGCCAAGGGAAGGGTTCGAAGACCGGGGAGCTGTTTTTT.